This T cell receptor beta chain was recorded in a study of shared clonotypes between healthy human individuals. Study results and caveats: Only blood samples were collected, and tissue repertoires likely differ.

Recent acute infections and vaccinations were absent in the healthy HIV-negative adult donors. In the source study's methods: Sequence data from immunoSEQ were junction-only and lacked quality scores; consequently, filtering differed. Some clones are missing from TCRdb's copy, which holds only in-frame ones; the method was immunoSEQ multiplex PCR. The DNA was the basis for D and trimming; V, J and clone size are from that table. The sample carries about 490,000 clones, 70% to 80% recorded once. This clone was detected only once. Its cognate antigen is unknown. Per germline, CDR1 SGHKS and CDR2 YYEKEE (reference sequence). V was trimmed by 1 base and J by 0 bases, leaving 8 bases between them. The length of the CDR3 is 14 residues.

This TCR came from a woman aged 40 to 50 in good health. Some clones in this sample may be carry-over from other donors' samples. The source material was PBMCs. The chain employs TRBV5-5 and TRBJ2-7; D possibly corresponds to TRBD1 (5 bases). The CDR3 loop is CASSLSRDSYEQYF. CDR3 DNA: TGTGCCAGCAGCTTGAGCAGGGACTCCTACGAGCAGTACTTC.